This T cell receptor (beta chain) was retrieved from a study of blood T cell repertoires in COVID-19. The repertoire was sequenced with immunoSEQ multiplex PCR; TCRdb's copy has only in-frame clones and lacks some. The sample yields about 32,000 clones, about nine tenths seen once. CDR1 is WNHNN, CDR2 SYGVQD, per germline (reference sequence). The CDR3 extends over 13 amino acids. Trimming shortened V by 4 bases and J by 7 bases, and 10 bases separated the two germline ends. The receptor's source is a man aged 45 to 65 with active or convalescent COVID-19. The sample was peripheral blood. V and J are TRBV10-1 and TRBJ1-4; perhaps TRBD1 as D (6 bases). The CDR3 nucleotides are TGCGCCAGCAGTGGGACGGACAGTGAAAAACTGTTTTTT. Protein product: CASSGTDSEKLFF.